Presented here are 14 T cell receptor beta chains from one specimen sequenced in a study of blood T cell repertoires in COVID-19. The protocol was immunoSEQ multiplex PCR, while the TCRdb copy is restricted to in-frame clones and leaves out a portion. Of 200,000 to 250,000 clones listed, 80% to 85% were seen once; the top ten hold less than 2.5%. The specimen sequenced was peripheral blood. These receptor sequences come from a woman aged 55-69 years with acute or convalescent COVID-19.

This chain joins TRBV5-6 and TRBJ2-7; D is unresolved. V was shortened by 4 bases and J by 0 bases, with 11 bases between the two germline ends. The CDR3 loop spans 14 amino acids. CDR1 and CDR2 from the germline V gene are SGHDT and YYEEEE. The CDR3: CASSLDGASYEQYF. The CDR3 DNA reads TGTGCCAGCAGCCTGGACGGAGCCTCCTACGAGCAGTACTTC.

The J gene is TRBJ2-7, the V gene TRBV5-1; D possibly corresponds to TRBD2 (5 bases). Germline V gene lookup returns CDR1 SGHRS and CDR2 YFSETQ. Trimming pared 4 bases from V and 0 bases from J, leaving 14 bases between. The CDR3 has 15 amino acids. Here the CDR3 DNA reads TGCGCCAGCAGCCCCCTTGGGAGCAGCTCCTACGAGCAGTACTTC. As protein: CASSPLGSSSYEQYF.

The chain uses TRBV20-1 and TRBJ1-4, with no clear D. V was pared by 7 bases and J by 7 bases, with 10 bases between. Germline CDR1 DFQATT, CDR2 SNEGSKA (reference sequence). The CDR3 extends over 11 amino acids. The CDR3 loop reads CSVKQAEKLFF. For the CDR3, the DNA is TGCAGTGTAAAGCAGGCTGAAAAACTGTTTTTT.

The chain uses TRBV6-2 or TRBV6-3 and TRBJ2-7, with TRBD2 as a possible D gene (6 bases). CDR3 length equals 15 residues. V dropped 7 bases and J dropped 3 bases, with 19 bases sitting between them. The germline CDR1 and CDR2 sequences are MNHEY and SVGEGT. CDR3 amino acids: CASTPSVGGDYEQYF. The CDR3 DNA reads as TGTGCCAGCACCCCATCGGTTGGAGGGGACTACGAGCAGTACTTC.

The chain couples TRBV6-5 to TRBJ1-1; tentatively, D is TRBD1 (6 bases). Germline assignment: CDR1 MNHEY and CDR2 SVGAGI. The CDR3 consists of 13 residues. Deletions cut 6 bases from V and 11 bases from J, with 19 bases between. CDR3 loop: CASSPSGGRNAFF. CDR3 bases: TGTGCCAGCAGCCCGTCGGGGGGCCGGAATGCTTTCTTT.

V and J are TRBV9 and TRBJ2-5, with 10 positions matching TRBD2. The CDR3 covers 13 residues. Trimming cost V 4 bases and J 5 bases; bases outside gene matches: 2. CDR1 SGDLS and CDR2 YYNGEE come from the germline V gene. The CDR3 loop is CASSTTSGETQYF. In DNA form, the CDR3 reads TGTGCCAGCAGCACGACTAGCGGGGAGACCCAGTACTTC.

The rearrangement uses TRBV1 and TRBJ1-4. TRBV1 constitutes a pseudogene. This CDR3 has 19 amino acids. CDR3 protein: CTSSRMEESHRATNEKLFF. The CDR3 coding sequence is TGCACCAGCAGCCGGATGGAGGAGAGTCATCGAGCAACTAATGAAAAACTGTTTTTT.

This chain joins TRBV9 and TRBJ1-3; unclear D gene. Trimming shortened V by 0 bases and J by 5 bases, and 12 bases separated the two germline ends. The CDR3 consists of 15 residues. The germline CDR1 and CDR2 sequences are SGDLS and YYNGEE. DNA for the CDR3: TGTGCCAGCAGCGTAGGTCAGAGCGCGAGAAACACCATATATTTT. Its translation is CASSVGQSARNTIYF.

The chain recombines TRBV5-6 with TRBJ1-2; maybe TRBD1 (6 bases). CDR3 size: 15 residues. V was trimmed by 3 bases and J by 4 bases, leaving 16 bases between them. Germline values: CDR1 SGHDT, CDR2 YYEEEE. DNA of the CDR3: TGTGCCAGCAGCTCTCCACATTACAGGGTCTATGGCTACACCTTC. Residues: CASSSPHYRVYGYTF.

J is TRBJ2-7 and V is TRBV11-2; D not resolved. This CDR3 has 17 residues. Deletions cut 5 bases from V and 0 bases from J, with 20 bases between. Germline V CDR1 and CDR2: SGHAT, FQNNGV. The CDR3 nucleotides are TGTGCCAGCAGCCCATCCCGCCGCATATCGAGCTCCTACGAGCAGTACTTC. Its translation: CASSPSRRISSSYEQYF.

The V gene is TRBV4-3, the J gene TRBJ1-2, with 7 bases identical to TRBD1. This CDR3 spans 17 amino acids. V trimming: 3 bases; J trimming: 4 bases; junction bases outside the gene matches: 14. Germline V CDR1 and CDR2: LGHNA, YSLEER. The CDR3 region has the DNA TGCGCCAGCAGCCAGGATAGAAGTGGCGCAGGGGGCTATGGCTACACCTTC. This gives the protein CASSQDRSGAGGYGYTF.

This clone was found once. The chain couples TRBV19 to TRBJ1-5; no definite D call. V gave up 1 base and J gave up 0 bases, with 7 bases separating them. The CDR3 loop spans 15 amino acids. Per the germline V gene, CDR1 is LNHDA and CDR2 is SQIVND (reference sequence). The CDR3 DNA reads as TGTGCCAGTAGTATAGGTACAGCTAGCAATCAGCCCCAGCATTTT. Encoded protein: CASSIGTASNQPQHF. Supplemented by reference TRBV19 and TRBJ1-5, the full variable domain reads DGGITQSPKYLFRKEGQNVTLSCEQNLNHDAMYWYRQDPGQGLRLIYYSQIVNDFQKGDIAEGYSVSREKKESFPLTVTSAQKNPTAFYLCASSIGTASNQPQHFGDGTRLSIL.

The chain combines TRBV14 with TRBJ1-2, with 11 positions matching TRBD1. V lost 3 bases, J lost 2 bases, and 5 bases stayed unmatched. The germline V gene encodes CDR1 SGHDN and CDR2 FVKESK. This CDR3 spans 16 amino acids. CDR3 nucleotide sequence: TGTGCCAGCAGCCACGGAGGACAGGGGGCGAACTATGGCTACACCTTC. Translating gives CASSHGGQGANYGYTF.

The chain carries TRBV6-5 and TRBJ1-6; perhaps TRBD1 as D (5 bases). The CDR3 is 14 residues long. Trimming pared 2 bases from V and 7 bases from J, leaving 9 bases between. Germline CDR1 MNHEY, CDR2 SVGAGI. CDR3: CASSYGGSNSPLHF. The DNA of the CDR3 is TGTGCCAGCAGTTACGGGGGGTCCAATTCACCCCTCCACTTT.